The present T cell receptor (beta chain) was sequenced within a study of CD8+CD57+ T cells in acquired aplastic anemia. Trimming left V 4 bases short and J 13 bases short, with 23 bases between. Germline CDR1 reads SEHNR; CDR2 reads FQNEAQ (reference sequence). The CDR3 is 15 residues long. It was genomic DNA that served as the template for profiling TCR beta VDJ and CDR3. MiXCR was run by TCRdb on the reads, yielding one entry per CDR3 protein. Of about 180,000 distinct CDR3 sequences listed, approximately 49% are singletons. The table lists this clonotype with many counts. This chain uses TRBV7-9 with TRBJ2-1; TRBD2 might be the D (6 bases). Sequences were obtained from sorted CD4+, CD8+, or CD8+CD57+ T cells (not recorded which) from PBMCs. The sequence was obtained from a human donor in good health. CDR3 sequence reads: CASSSGNPSGLRQFF. CDR3 DNA sequence: TGTGCCAGCAGCTCCGGAAACCCTTCAGGACTACGCCAGTTCTTC.